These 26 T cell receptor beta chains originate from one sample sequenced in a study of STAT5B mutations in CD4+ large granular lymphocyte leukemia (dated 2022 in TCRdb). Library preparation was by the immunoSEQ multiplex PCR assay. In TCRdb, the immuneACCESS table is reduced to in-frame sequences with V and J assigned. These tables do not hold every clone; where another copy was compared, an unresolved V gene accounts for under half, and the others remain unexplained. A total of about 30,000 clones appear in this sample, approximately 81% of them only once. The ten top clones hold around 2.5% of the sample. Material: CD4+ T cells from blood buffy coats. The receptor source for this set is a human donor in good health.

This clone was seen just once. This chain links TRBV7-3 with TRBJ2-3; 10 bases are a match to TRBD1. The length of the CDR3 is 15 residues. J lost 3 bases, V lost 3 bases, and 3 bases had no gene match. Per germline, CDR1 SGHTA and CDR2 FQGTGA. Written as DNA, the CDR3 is TGTGCCAGCAGCTTCGGACAGGGGGGAACAGATACGCAGTATTTT. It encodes CASSFGQGGTDTQYF.

CDR3 DNA: TGTGCCAGCAGTCCCGGGGGACTGTACAATGAGCAGTTCTTC. The encoded protein is CASSPGGLYNEQFF. The rearrangement links TRBV7-8 to TRBJ2-1, with TRBD2 as a possible D gene (6 bases). V lost 6 bases to trimming and J lost 4 bases, with 13 bases between them. Germline loops: CDR1 SGHVS, CDR2 FQNEAQ. The CDR3 consists of 14 residues.

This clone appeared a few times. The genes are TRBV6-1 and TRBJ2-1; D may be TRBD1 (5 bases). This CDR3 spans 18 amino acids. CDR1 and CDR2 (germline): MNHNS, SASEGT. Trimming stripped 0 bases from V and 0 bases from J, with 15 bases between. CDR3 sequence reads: CASSEAPVNRLSYNEQFF. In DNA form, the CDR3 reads TGTGCCAGCAGTGAAGCGCCTGTCAACAGGCTCTCCTACAATGAGCAGTTCTTC.

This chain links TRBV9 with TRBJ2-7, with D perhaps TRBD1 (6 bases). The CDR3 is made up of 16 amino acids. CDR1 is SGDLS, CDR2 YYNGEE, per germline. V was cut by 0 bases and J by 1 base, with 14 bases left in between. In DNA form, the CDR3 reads TGTGCCAGCAGCGTAGACCCGGACAGTAAGTCCTACGAGCAGTACTTC. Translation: CASSVDPDSKSYEQYF.

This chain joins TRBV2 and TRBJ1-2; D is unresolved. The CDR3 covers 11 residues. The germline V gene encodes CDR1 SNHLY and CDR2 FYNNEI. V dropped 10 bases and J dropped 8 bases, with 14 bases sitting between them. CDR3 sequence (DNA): TGTGCCATCCAGGAGGGATTGGGCTACACCTTC. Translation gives CAIQEGLGYTF.

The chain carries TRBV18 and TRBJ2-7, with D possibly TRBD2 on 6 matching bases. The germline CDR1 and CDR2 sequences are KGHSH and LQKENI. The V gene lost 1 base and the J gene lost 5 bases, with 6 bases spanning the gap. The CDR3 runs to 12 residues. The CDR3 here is CASSPRGDEQYF. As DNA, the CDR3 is TGTGCCAGCTCACCACGGGGGGACGAGCAGTACTTC.

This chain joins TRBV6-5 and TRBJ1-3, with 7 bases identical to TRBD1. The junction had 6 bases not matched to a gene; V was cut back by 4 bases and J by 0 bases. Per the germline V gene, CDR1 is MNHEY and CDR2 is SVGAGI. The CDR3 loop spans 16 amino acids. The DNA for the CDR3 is TGTGCCAGCAGTTTCACGGGACAGACCTCTGGAAACACCATATATTTT. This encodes CASSFTGQTSGNTIYF.

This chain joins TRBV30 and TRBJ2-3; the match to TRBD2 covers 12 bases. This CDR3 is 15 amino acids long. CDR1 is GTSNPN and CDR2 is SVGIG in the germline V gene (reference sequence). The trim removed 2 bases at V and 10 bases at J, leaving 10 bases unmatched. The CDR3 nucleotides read TGTGCCTGGAGTTCTAGCGGGGGGGCGTGGGACTCGCAGTATTTT. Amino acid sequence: CAWSSSGGAWDSQYF.

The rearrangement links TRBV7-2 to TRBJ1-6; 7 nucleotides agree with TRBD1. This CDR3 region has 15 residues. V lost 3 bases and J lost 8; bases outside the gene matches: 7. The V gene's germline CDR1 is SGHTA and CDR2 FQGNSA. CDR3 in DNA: TGTGCCAGCAGCTTGGGGACAGCGGGCTATTCACCCCTCCACTTT. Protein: CASSLGTAGYSPLHF.

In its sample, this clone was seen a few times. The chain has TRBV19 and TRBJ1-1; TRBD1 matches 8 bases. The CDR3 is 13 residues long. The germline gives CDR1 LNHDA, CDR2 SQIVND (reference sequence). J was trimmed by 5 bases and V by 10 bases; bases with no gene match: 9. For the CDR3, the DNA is TGTGCCACCCGGCGGACAGGGCGGACTGAAGCTTTCTTT. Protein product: CATRRTGRTEAFF.

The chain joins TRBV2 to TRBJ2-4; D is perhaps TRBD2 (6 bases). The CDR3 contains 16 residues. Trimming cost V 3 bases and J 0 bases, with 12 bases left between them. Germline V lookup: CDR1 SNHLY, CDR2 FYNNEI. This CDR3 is CASSEGTELAKNIQYF. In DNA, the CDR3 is TGTGCCAGCAGTGAGGGGACTGAACTAGCCAAAAACATTCAGTACTTC. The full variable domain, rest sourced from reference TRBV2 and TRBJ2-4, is EPEVTQTPSHQVTQMGQEVILRCVPISNHLYFYWYRQILGQKVEFLVSFYNNEISEKSEIFDDQFSVERPDGSNFTLKIRSTKLEDSAMYFCASSEGTELAKNIQYFGAGTRLSVL.

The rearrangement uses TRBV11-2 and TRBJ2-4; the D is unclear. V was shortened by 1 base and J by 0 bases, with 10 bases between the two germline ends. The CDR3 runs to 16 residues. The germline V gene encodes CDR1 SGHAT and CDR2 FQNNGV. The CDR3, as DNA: TGTGCCAGCAGCTTAGGTCAGGTGCTAGCCAAAAACATTCAGTACTTC. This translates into CASSLGQVLAKNIQYF.

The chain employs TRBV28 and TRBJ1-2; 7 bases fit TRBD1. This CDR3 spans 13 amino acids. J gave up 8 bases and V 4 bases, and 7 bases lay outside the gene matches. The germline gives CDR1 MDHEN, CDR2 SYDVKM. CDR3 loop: CASSSLTGQGYTF. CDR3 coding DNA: TGTGCCAGCAGTTCCCTGACAGGGCAGGGCTACACCTTC.

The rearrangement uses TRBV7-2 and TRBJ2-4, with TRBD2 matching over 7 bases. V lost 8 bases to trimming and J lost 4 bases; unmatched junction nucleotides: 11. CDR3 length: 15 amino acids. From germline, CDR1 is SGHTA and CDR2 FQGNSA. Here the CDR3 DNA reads TGTGCCAGCCCCCTAGCGGTTTTGGGGAAAAACATTCAGTACTTC. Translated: CASPLAVLGKNIQYF.

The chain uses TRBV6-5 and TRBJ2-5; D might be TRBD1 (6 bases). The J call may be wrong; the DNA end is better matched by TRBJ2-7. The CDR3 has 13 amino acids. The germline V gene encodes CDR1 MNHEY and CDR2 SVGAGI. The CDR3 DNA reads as TGTGCCAGCATGCCAGGGGCATCGTACGAGCAGTACTTC. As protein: CASMPGASYEQYF.

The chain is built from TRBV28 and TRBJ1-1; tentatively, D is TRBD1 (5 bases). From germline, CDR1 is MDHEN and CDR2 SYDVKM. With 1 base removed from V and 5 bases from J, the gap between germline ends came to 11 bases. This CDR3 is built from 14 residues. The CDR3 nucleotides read TGTGCCAGCAGTTTATCGGGGGGGTTGACTGAAGCTTTCTTT. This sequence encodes CASSLSGGLTEAFF. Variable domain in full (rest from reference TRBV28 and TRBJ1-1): DVKVTQSSRYLVKRTGEKVFLECVQDMDHENMFWYRQDPGLGLRLIYFSYDVKMKEKGDIPEGYSVSREKKERFSLILESASTNQTSMYLCASSLSGGLTEAFFGQGTRLTVV.

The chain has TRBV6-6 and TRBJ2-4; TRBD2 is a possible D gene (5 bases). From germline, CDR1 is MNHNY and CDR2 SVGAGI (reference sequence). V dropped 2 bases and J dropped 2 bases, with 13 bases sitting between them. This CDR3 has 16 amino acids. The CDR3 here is CASSYGLSGSKNIQYF. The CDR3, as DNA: TGTGCCAGCAGTTACGGGCTAAGCGGTTCCAAAAACATTCAGTACTTC.

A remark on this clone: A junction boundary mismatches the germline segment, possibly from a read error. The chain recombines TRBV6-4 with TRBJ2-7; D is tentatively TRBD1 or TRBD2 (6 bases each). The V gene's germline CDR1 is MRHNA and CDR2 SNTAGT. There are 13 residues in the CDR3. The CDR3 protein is CVSPWRGSYEQYF. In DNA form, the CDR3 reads TGTGTCAGCCCGTGGAGGGGGTCCTACGAGCAGTACTTC.

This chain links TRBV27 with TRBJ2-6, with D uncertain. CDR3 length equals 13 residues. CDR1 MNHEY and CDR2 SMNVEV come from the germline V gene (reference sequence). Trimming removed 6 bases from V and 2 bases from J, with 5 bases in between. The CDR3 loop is CASSLTGANVLTF. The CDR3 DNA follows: TGTGCCAGCAGCCTTACTGGGGCCAACGTCCTGACTTTC. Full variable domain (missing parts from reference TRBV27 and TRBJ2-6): EAQVTQNPRYLITVTGKKLTVTCSQNMNHEYMSWYRQDPGLGLRQIYYSMNVEVTDKGDVPEGYKVSRKEKRNFPLILESPSPNQTSLYFCASSLTGANVLTFGAGSRLTVL.

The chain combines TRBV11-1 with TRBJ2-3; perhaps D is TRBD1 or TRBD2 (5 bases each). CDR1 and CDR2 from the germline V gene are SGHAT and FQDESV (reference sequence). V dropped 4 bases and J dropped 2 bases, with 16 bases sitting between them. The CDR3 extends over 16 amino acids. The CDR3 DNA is TGTGCCAGCAGCTGGACCGGGGCAGGGAACACAGATACGCAGTATTTT. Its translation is CASSWTGAGNTDTQYF.

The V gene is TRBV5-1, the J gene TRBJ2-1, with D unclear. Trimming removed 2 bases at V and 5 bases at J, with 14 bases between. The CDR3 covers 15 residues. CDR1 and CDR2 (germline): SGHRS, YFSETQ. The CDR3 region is CASSFGTNGDNEQFF. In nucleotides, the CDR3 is TGCGCCAGCAGCTTCGGCACTAACGGAGACAATGAGCAGTTCTTC.

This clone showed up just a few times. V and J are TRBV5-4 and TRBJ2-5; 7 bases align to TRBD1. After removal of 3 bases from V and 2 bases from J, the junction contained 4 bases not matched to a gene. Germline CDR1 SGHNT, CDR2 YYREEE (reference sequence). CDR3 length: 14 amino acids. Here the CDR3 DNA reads TGTGCCAGCAGCTCGACAGGGCCTCAAGAGACCCAGTACTTC. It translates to CASSSTGPQETQYF.

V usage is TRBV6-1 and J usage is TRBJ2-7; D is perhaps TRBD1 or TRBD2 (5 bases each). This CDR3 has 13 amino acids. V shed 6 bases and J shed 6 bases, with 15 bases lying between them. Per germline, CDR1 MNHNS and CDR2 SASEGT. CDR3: CASSEGQGREQYF. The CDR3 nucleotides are TGTGCCAGCAGCGAGGGCCAGGGCCGCGAGCAGTACTTC.

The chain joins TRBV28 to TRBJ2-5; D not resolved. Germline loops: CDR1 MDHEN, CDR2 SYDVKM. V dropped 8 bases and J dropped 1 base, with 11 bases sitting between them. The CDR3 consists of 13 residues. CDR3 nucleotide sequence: TGTGCCAGCTCCCAGCCGGCCCAAGAGACCCAGTACTTC. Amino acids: CASSQPAQETQYF.

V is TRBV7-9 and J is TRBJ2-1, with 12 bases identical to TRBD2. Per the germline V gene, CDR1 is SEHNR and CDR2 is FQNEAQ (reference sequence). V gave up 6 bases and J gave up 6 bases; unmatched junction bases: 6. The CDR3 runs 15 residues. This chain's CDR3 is CASRSGLAGSNEQFF. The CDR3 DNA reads TGTGCCAGCAGATCGGGACTAGCGGGCTCCAATGAGCAGTTCTTC.

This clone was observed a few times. CDR3 sequence (DNA): TGTGCCAGCATCACCACCGGGACAGGGTCCACCGGGGAGCTGTTTTTT. It codes for CASITTGTGSTGELFF. This chain connects TRBV25-1 to TRBJ2-2; TRBD1 aligns across 9 bases. The germline CDR1 and CDR2 sequences are MGHDK and SYGVNS. The CDR3 is 16 residues long. V shed 7 bases and J 4 bases; nucleotides not matched to a gene: 10.